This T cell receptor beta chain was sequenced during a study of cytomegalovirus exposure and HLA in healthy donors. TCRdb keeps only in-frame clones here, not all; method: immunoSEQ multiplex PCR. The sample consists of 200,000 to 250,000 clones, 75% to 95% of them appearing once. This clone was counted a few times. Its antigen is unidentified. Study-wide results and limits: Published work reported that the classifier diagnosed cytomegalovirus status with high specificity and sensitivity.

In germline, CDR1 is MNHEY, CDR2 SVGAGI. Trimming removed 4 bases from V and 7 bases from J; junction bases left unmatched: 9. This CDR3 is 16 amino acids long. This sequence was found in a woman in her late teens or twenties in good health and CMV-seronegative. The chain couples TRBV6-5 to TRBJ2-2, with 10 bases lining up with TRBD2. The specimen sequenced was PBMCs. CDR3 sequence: CASSLFLAGVGGELFF. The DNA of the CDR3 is TGTGCCAGCAGTTTATTCCTAGCGGGAGTAGGCGGGGAGCTGTTTTTT.